The entry below gives a single TCR beta chain sequence along with its context. What antigen it recognizes has not been identified. Within one base of it there is no much larger clone, and no base qualities were kept. Whole blood was collected in K2EDTA tubes by collaborating institutions according to the institutions' own protocols. For TCRbeta analysis, collaborator samples were shipped as frozen whole blood, as isolated PBMCs, or as DNA extracted from either sample type. TCRbeta CDR3 regions were amplified from genomic DNA by means of the immunoSEQ Assay, a bias-controlled multiplex PCR. Per the original workflow: The number of nucleated cells in each sample was estimated from the amplification of reference gene primers within the assay. To quantify the absolute abundance of each unique TCRbeta CDR3 rearrangement, sequence reads were collapsed and filtered. For each sample, productive Simpson clonality was calculated by taking the square root of Simpson's diversity index across productive rearrangements. TCRdb retrieved this table from immuneACCESS and kept in-frame rearrangements only. Not all clones are present; in checked studies, unresolved V genes account for under half, and no reason is known for the remainder. From that table come the V and J calls and clone size; the DNA was used to work out D and trimming. The sample contains just under 65,000 clones, roughly four fifths of them found a single time. Roughly 4.8% of the sample rests with the top ten.

This specimen belongs to a study of blood T cell repertoires in COVID-19 (dated by TCRdb to about 2020). Background on the whole study: Samples from collaborators originated in the United States, Italy and Spain and spanned both the acute and convalescent phases of COVID-19. The prospective study material was composed of cDNA or gDNA derived from T cells, B-cell-depleted T cells, or PBMCs. HLA class I and class II types, where available, came from metadata supplied by the sample provider rather than from assay-based typing. The samples were drawn from two sources: the first 160 participants of the ongoing ImmuneRACE study, and over 1,000 subjects contributed by 6 global collaborators. The repertoires were released in a freely available public database intended as a resource for research on the immune response to SARS-CoV-2. A de-identified subject ID, COVID-19 status, age in years and sex were almost always included in the sample metadata. Subjects who had been exposed to COVID-19, were actively infected with it, or had recovered from it provided the deeply sampled blood TCRbeta repertoires that made up the dataset.

What the authors observed across the whole study: How much clinical and demographic metadata was included differed by source and by participant, and the metadata was provided uncurated.

The CDR3 runs 14 amino acids, cysteine and phenylalanine included. Of all the DNA, just the CDR3 is kept, 42 bases in frame from base 1. CDR1 and CDR2 are drawn from the germline V gene: SGDLS, YYNGEE. Trimming at the junction amounts to 0 bases on V and 7 bases on J, and the germline ends lie 11 bases apart. Material: peripheral blood. The chain was built from TRBV9 and TRBJ2-1, with no confident D gene call. This sequence was found in a human donor in a cohort sampled during active COVID-19. CDR3 protein: CASSVGGTSNEQFF. The DNA is TGTGCCAGCAGCGTAGGAGGTACCAGTAATGAGCAGTTCTTC.